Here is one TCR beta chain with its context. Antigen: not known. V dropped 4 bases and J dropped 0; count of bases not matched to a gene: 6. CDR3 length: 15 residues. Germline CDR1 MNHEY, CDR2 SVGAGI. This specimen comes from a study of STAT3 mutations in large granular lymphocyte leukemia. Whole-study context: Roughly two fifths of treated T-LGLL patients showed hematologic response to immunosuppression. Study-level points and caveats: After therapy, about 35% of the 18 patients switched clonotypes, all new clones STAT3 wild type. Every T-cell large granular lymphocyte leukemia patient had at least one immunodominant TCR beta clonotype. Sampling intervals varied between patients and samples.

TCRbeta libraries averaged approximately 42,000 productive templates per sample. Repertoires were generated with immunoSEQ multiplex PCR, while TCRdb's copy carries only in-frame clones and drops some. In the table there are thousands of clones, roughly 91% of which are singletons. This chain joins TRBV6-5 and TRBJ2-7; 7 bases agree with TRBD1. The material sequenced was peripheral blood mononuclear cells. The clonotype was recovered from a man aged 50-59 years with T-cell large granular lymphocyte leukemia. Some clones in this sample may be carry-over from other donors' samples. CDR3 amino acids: CASSSTGYTSYEQYF. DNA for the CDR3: TGTGCCAGCAGTTCGACAGGGTATACCTCCTACGAGCAGTACTTC.